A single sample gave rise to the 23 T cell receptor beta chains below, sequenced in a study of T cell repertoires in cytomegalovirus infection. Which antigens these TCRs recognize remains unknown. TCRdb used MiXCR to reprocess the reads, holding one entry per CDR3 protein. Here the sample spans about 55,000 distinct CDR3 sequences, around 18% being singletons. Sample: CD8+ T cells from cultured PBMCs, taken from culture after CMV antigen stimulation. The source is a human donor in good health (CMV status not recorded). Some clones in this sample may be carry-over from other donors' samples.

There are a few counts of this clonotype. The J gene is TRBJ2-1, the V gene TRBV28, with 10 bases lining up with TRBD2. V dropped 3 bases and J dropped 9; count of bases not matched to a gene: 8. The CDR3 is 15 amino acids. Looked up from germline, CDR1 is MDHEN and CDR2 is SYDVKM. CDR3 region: CASSFFLAGAGEQFF. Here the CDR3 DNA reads TGTGCCAGCAGTTTTTTCCTAGCGGGAGCCGGTGAGCAGTTCTTC.

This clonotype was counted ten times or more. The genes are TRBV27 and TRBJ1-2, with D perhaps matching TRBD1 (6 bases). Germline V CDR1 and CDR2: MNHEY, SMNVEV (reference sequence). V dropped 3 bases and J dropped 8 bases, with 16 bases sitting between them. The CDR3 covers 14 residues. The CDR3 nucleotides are TGTGCCAGCAGTTTCGGGGGGCGCGGAAGGGGCTACACCTTC. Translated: CASSFGGRGRGYTF.

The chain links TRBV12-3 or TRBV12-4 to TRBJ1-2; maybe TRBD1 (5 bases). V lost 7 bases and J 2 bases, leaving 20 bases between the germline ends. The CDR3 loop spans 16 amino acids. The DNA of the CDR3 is TGTGCCAGCACCCAAATGGGGGGGAGTCCAAACTATGGCTACACCTTC. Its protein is CASTQMGGSPNYGYTF.

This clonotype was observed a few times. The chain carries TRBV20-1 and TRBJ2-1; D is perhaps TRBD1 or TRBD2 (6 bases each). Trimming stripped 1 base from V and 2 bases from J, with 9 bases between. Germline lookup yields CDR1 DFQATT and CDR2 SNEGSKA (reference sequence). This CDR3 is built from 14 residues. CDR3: CSARGGAPYNEQFF. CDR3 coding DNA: TGCAGTGCTAGAGGGGGGGCTCCCTACAATGAGCAGTTCTTC.

CDR3 sequence (DNA): TGTGCCAGCAGCCGGGGTTCGGGCTCCTACAATGAGCAGTTCTTC. Its protein is CASSRGSGSYNEQFF. The rearrangement joins TRBV11-1 to TRBJ2-1; D might be TRBD2 (5 bases). Trimming took off 5 bases at V and 0 bases at J, with 11 bases between the two ends. Germline V gene data show CDR1 as SGHAT and CDR2 as FQDESV (reference sequence). This CDR3 comprises 15 residues. Full variable domain (outside the CDR3, taken from reference TRBV11-1 and TRBJ2-1): EAEVAQSPRYKITEKSQAVAFWCDPISGHATLYWYRQILGQGPELLVQFQDESVVDDSQLPKDRFSAERLKGVDSTLKIQPAELGDSAMYLCASSRGSGSYNEQFFGPGTRLTVL.

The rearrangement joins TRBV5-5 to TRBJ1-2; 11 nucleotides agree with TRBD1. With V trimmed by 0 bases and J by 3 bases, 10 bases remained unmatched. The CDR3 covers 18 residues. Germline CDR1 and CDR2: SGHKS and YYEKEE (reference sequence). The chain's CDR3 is CASSLDMDRGLAYYGYTF. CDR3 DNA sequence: TGTGCCAGCAGCTTGGACATGGACAGGGGGCTAGCATACTATGGCTACACCTTC.

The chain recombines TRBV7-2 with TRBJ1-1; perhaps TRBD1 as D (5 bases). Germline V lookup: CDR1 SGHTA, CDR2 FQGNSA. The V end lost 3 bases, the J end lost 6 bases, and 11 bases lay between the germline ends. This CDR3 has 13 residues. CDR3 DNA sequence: TGTGCCAGCAGCTTGGCAACAGGAGCTGAAGCTTTCTTT. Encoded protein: CASSLATGAEAFF.

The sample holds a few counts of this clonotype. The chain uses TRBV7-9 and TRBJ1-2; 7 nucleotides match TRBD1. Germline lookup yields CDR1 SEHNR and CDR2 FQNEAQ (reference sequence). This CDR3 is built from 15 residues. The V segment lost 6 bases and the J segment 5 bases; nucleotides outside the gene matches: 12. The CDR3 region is CASSSPNRGRYGYTF. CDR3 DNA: TGTGCCAGCAGTTCGCCTAACAGGGGTAGATATGGCTACACCTTC. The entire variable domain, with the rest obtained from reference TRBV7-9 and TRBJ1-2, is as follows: DTGVSQNPRHKITKRGQNVTFRCDPISEHNRLYWYRQTLGQGPEFLTYFQNEAQLEKSRLLSDRFSAERPKGSFSTLEIQRTEQGDSAMYLCASSSPNRGRYGYTFGSGTRLTVV.

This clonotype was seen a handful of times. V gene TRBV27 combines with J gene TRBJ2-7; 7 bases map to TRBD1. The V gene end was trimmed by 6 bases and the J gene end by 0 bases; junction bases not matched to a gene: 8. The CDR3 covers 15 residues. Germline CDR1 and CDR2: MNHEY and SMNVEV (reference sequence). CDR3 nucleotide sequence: TGTGCCAGCAGCACATTGACAGGGAACTCCTACGAGCAGTACTTC. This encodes CASSTLTGNSYEQYF.

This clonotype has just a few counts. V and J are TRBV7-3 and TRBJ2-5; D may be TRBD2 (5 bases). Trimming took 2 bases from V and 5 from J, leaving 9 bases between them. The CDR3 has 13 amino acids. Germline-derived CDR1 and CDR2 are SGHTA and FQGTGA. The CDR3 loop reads CASSLPGLETQYF. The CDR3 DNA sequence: TGTGCCAGCAGCTTACCAGGACTGGAGACCCAGTACTTC.

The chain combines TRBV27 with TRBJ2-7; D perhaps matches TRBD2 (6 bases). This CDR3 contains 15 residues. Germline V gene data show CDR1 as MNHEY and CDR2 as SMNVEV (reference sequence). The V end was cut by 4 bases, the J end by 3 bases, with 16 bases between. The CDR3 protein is CASSYGAGRLYEQYF. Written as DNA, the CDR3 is TGTGCCAGCAGTTACGGCGCGGGGAGACTCTACGAGCAGTACTTC.

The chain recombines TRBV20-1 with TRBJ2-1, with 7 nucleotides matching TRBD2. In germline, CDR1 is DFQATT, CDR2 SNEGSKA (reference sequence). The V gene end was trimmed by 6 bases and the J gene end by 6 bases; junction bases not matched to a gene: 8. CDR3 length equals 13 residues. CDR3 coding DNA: TGCAGTGCAGGAGCGAGCGGGGCCAATGAGCAGTTCTTC. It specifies CSAGASGANEQFF.

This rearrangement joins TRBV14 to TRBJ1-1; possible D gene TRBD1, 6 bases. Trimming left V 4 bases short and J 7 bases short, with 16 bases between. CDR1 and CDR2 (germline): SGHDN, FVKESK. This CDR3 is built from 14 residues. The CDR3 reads CASSPGWTANEAFF. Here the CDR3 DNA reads TGTGCCAGCAGCCCCGGCTGGACAGCCAATGAAGCTTTCTTT.

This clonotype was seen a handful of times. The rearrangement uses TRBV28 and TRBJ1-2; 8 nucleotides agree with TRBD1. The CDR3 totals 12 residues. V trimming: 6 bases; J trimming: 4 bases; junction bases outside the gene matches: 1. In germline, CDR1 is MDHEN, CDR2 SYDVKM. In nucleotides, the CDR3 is TGTGCCAGCAGACAGGGGGGCTATGGCTACACCTTC. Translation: CASRQGGYGYTF.

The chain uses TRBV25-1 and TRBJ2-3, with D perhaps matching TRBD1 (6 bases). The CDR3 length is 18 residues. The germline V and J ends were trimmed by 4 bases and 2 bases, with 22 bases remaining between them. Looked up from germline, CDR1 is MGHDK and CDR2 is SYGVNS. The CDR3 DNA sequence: TGTGCCAGCAGTGCAGCCTACCGGGACAAACGAAACACAGATACGCAGTATTTT. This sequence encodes CASSAAYRDKRNTDTQYF.

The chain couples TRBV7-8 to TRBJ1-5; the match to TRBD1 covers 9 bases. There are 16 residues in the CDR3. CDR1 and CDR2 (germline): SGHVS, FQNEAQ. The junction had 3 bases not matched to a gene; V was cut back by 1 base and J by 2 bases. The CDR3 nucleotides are TGTGCCAGCAGCTTAGGACAGGGGGGCGGCAATCAGCCCCAGCATTTT. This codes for CASSLGQGGGNQPQHF.

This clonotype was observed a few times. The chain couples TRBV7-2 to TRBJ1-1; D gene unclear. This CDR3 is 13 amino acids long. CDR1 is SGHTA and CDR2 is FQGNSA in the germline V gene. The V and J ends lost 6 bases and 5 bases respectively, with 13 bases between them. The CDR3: CASSIGGWTEAFF. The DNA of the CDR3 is TGTGCCAGCAGTATAGGAGGGTGGACTGAAGCTTTCTTT. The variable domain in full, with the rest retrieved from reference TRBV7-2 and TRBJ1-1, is GAGVSQSPSNKVTEKGKDVELRCDPISGHTALYWYRQSLGQGLEFLIYFQGNSAPDKSGLPSDRFSAERTGGSVSTLTIQRTQQEDSAVYLCASSIGGWTEAFFGQGTRLTVV.

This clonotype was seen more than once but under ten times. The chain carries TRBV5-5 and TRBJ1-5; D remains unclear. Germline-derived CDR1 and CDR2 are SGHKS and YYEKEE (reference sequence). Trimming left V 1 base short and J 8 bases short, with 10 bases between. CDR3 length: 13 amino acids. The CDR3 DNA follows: TGTGCCAGCAGCTTGATTCCTATAGAGCCCCAGCATTTT. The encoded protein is CASSLIPIEPQHF.

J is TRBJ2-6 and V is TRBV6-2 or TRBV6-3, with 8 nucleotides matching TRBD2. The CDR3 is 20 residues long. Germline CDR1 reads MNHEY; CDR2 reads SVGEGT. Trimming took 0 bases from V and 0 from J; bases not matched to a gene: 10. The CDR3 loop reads CASSYSYLTSGLSGANVLTF. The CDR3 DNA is TGTGCCAGCAGTTACTCCTACCTAACTAGCGGACTCTCTGGGGCCAACGTCCTGACTTTC.

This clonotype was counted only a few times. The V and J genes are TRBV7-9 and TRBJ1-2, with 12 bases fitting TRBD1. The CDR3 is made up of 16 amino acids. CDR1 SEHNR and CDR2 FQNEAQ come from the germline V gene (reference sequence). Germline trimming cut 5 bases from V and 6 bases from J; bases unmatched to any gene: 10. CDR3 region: CASSQFSGTGGDGYTF. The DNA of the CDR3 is TGTGCCAGCAGCCAATTCTCCGGGACAGGGGGCGATGGCTACACCTTC.

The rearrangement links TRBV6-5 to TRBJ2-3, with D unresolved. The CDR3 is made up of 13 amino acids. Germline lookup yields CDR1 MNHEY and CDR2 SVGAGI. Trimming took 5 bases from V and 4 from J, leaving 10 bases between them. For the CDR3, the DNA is TGTGCCAGCAGTAAAGCCCCCCCAGATACGCAGTATTTT. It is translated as CASSKAPPDTQYF.

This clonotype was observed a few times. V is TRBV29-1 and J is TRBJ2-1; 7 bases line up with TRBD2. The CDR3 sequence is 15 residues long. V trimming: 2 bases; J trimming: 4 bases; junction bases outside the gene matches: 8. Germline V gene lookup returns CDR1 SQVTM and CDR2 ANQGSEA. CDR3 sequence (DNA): TGCAGCGTTGAATGGGTAGCGGGTTTATACAATGAGCAGTTCTTC. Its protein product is CSVEWVAGLYNEQFF.

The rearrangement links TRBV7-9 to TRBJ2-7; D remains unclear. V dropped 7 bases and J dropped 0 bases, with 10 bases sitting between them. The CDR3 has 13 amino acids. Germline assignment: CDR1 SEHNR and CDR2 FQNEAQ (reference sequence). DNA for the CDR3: TGTGCCAGCACCCCGGAAGTCTCCTACGAGCAGTACTTC. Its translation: CASTPEVSYEQYF.